The 12 T cell receptor beta chains listed next were all sequenced from one sample in a study. TCRdb called the 5' RACE reads again in MiXCR, with one record for every CDR3 protein. The sample holds tens of thousands of distinct CDR3 sequences, around a fifth seen once. Sequenced: memory CD4+ T cells sorted from a lymph node. Regarding subset: memory CD4+ T cells, CD4+CD45RO+CD25-. Source of these receptors: a female donor with breast cancer.

This clonotype came up many times. Here the CDR3 reads CASRIAGSTDTQYF. The CDR3 coding sequence is TGTGCCAGCAGGATAGCGGGAAGCACAGATACGCAGTATTTT. The V gene is TRBV6-6, the J gene TRBJ2-3, with 8 positions matching TRBD2. Losses at the gene ends were 6 bases for V and 0 bases for J; bases not matched to a gene: 2. Germline CDR1 reads MNHNY; CDR2 reads SVGAGI (reference sequence). The CDR3 runs to 14 residues.

This clonotype was detected ten times or more. This chain links TRBV25-1 with TRBJ1-4, with a possible D match to TRBD1 (5 bases). There are 15 residues in the CDR3. Trimming pared 2 bases from V and 6 bases from J, leaving 13 bases between. CDR1 is MGHDK, CDR2 SYGVNS, per germline. The CDR3 DNA sequence: TGTGCCAGCAGTGAAGGGACTGGGCCGTATGAAAAACTGTTTTTT. Translated: CASSEGTGPYEKLFF.

This clonotype was seen ten or more times. The rearrangement joins TRBV4-1 to TRBJ2-1; tentatively, D is TRBD1 (5 bases). Trimming took off 4 bases at V and 0 bases at J, with 10 bases between the two ends. Germline-derived CDR1 and CDR2 are MGHRA and YSYEKL. The CDR3 has 15 residues. The CDR3: CASSPRTSSYNEQFF. In DNA form, the CDR3 reads TGCGCCAGCAGCCCTCGGACATCCTCCTACAATGAGCAGTTCTTC.

The J gene is TRBJ2-7, the V gene TRBV5-1, with a possible D match to TRBD1 (7 bases). The germline V gene encodes CDR1 SGHRS and CDR2 YFSETQ. V was cut by 4 bases and J by 2 bases, with 16 bases left in between. The CDR3 loop spans 15 amino acids. The CDR3 loop reads CASSAMGGQTYEQYF. CDR3 coding DNA: TGCGCCAGCAGCGCCATGGGGGGACAGACCTACGAGCAGTACTTC.

This clonotype was seen at least ten times. V gene TRBV20-1 combines with J gene TRBJ2-7; D not certain. The CDR3 length is 14 residues. The V end lost 3 bases, the J end lost 7 bases, and 19 bases lay between the germline ends. Germline-derived CDR1 and CDR2 are DFQATT and SNEGSKA (reference sequence). CDR3 bases: TGCAGTGCTAGGGGCCTAAAGGGCCTGGGGGAGCAGTACTTC. Translating gives CSARGLKGLGEQYF.

This clonotype was found many times. In nucleotides, the CDR3 is TGTGCCAGCAGCACAGGGGGGGGCGCGGTCGTTACAGATACGCAGTATTTT. As protein: CASSTGGGAVVTDTQYF. This chain connects TRBV7-2 to TRBJ2-3; a possible D gene is TRBD1 (8 bases). This CDR3 region has 17 residues. The V and J ends lost 5 bases and 3 bases respectively, with 21 bases between them. Per germline, CDR1 SGHTA and CDR2 FQGNSA. The full variable domain, completed using reference TRBV7-2 and TRBJ2-3, is GAGVSQSPSNKVTEKGKDVELRCDPISGHTALYWYRQSLGQGLEFLIYFQGNSAPDKSGLPSDRFSAERTGGSVSTLTIQRTQQEDSAVYLCASSTGGGAVVTDTQYFGPGTRLTVL.

In its sample, this clonotype was seen a few times. This rearrangement joins TRBV5-1 to TRBJ2-5; 7 bases align to TRBD1. This CDR3 comprises 15 residues. CDR1 and CDR2 (germline): SGHRS, YFSETQ. V shed 5 bases, J shed 2 bases, and the junction held 9 bases outside the gene matches. CDR3 residues: CASRQGSGRQETQYF. Written as DNA, the CDR3 is TGCGCCAGCAGACAGGGGTCAGGGCGTCAAGAGACCCAGTACTTC.

In its sample, this clonotype was seen a few times. The rearrangement joins TRBV5-1 to TRBJ1-2, with a possible D match to TRBD1 (6 bases). CDR3 length equals 14 residues. Trimming removed 5 bases at V and 8 bases at J, with 19 bases between. CDR1 and CDR2 (germline): SGHRS, YFSETQ. The CDR3 DNA follows: TGCGCCAGCAGTTCTGATACAGGGTATGACGGCTACACCTTC. It encodes CASSSDTGYDGYTF.

Only a few counts were recorded for this clonotype. The chain is built from TRBV6-5 and TRBJ2-2; TRBD1 matches 9 bases. The germline CDR1 and CDR2 sequences are MNHEY and SVGAGI. Trimming removed 8 bases from V and 3 bases from J; junction bases left unmatched: 4. The CDR3 is 14 residues long. The CDR3 spells CASGTGGHTGELFF. The CDR3 DNA is TGTGCCAGCGGAACAGGGGGCCACACCGGGGAGCTGTTTTTT.

In its sample, this clonotype was seen a few times. DNA for the CDR3: TGTGCCAGCAGACGGACGGAGGGACTAGCGGGAGCCCCATCCCAGTACTTC. Its translation: CASRRTEGLAGAPSQYF. The chain recombines TRBV28 with TRBJ2-5; 14 bases match TRBD2. V lost 6 bases to trimming and J lost 9 bases; unmatched junction nucleotides: 15. The CDR3 has 17 residues. Germline V gene data show CDR1 as MDHEN and CDR2 as SYDVKM.

Concerning this clonotype itself: A much larger clone lies one base from this, so it may be a read error. This chain links TRBV6-5 with TRBJ2-2; 9 nucleotides agree with TRBD2. Germline CDR1 reads MNHEY; CDR2 reads SVGAGI. This CDR3 region has 19 residues. CDR3 loop: CVSSYSGIAGAPSTGELFF. For the CDR3, the DNA is TGTGTCAGCAGTTACTCGGGGATAGCGGGAGCCCCCAGCACCGGGGAGCTGTTTTTT.

This clonotype has a handful of counts. V is TRBV9 and J is TRBJ1-6; D ambiguous. CDR3 length: 14 amino acids. Deletions cut 3 bases from V and 7 bases from J, with 11 bases between. CDR1 is SGDLS, CDR2 YYNGEE, per germline. This CDR3 reads CASSASGSNSPLHF. In DNA form, the CDR3 reads TGTGCCAGCAGCGCCTCCGGGTCCAATTCACCCCTCCACTTT.